A single sample gave rise to the 11 T cell receptor beta chains below, sequenced in a study of OX40 agonist ivuxolimab in advanced cancers. Profiled with immunoSEQ multiplex PCR; TCRdb holds only in-frame clones, not every one. The sample includes about 140,000 clones, around nine tenths of them seen just once. Material: CD4+ or CD8+ T cells sorted from blood, obtained in a trial of the OX40 agonist ivuxolimab. Receptor source: an adult with an advanced solid tumor such as melanoma, head and neck, liver or kidney cancer.

V and J are TRBV27 and TRBJ1-5, with no clear D. The CDR3 runs to 15 residues. CDR1 is MNHEY and CDR2 is SMNVEV in the germline V gene (reference sequence). The V gene lost 4 bases and the J gene lost 0 bases, with 10 bases spanning the gap. The DNA for the CDR3 is TGTGCCAGCAGTTACTCAGGTTATAGCAATCAGCCCCAGCATTTT. Protein product: CASSYSGYSNQPQHF.

V is TRBV19 and J is TRBJ2-7; 11 bases fit TRBD2. Germline lookup yields CDR1 LNHDA and CDR2 SQIVND (reference sequence). With V trimmed by 5 bases and J by 2 bases, 11 bases remained unmatched. This CDR3 is built from 17 residues. The DNA of the CDR3 is TGTGCCAGTAGTGCCGCCCCCGGACTAGCGGGTCCCTACGAGCAGTACTTC. It specifies CASSAAPGLAGPYEQYF. The full variable domain, with the rest looked up from reference TRBV19 and TRBJ2-7, is DGGITQSPKYLFRKEGQNVTLSCEQNLNHDAMYWYRQDPGQGLRLIYYSQIVNDFQKGDIAEGYSVSREKKESFPLTVTSAQKNPTAFYLCASSAAPGLAGPYEQYFGPGTRLTVT.

This chain joins TRBV6-1 and TRBJ1-1; weak D call: TRBD1 (6 bases). In germline, CDR1 is MNHNS, CDR2 SASEGT. V was trimmed by 4 bases and J by 4 bases, leaving 25 bases between them. This CDR3 has 18 amino acids. Here the CDR3 reads CASSGVRGPGAPGTEAFF. Here the CDR3 DNA reads TGTGCCAGCAGTGGGGTACGGGGACCAGGGGCCCCGGGCACTGAAGCTTTCTTT.

The V call is TRBV6-5, the J call TRBJ2-5, with 7 nucleotides matching TRBD2. The J call may be mistaken, given a closer DNA end match to TRBJ2-7. Looked up from germline, CDR1 is MNHEY and CDR2 is SVGAGI. The CDR3 consists of 15 residues. The CDR3 protein is CASSHPGGPIYEQYF. The CDR3, as DNA: TGTGCCAGCAGCCACCCGGGAGGACCGATCTACGAGCAGTACTTC.

The chain uses TRBV19 and TRBJ2-2; D may be TRBD2 (5 bases). V lost 5 bases and J 0 bases, leaving 10 bases between the germline ends. This CDR3 spans 15 amino acids. Germline values: CDR1 LNHDA, CDR2 SQIVND (reference sequence). This chain's CDR3 is CASSEGSANTGELFF. The DNA for the CDR3 is TGTGCCAGTAGTGAGGGCTCTGCGAACACCGGGGAGCTGTTTTTT.

The genes are TRBV25-1 and TRBJ2-3; D is perhaps TRBD2 (5 bases). Between the trimmed V and J ends, which lost 2 bases and 3 bases, there was a span of 9 bases. The germline V gene encodes CDR1 MGHDK and CDR2 SYGVNS. The CDR3 runs 14 residues. CDR3 sequence reads: CASSEVGSTDTQYF. DNA of the CDR3: TGTGCCAGCAGTGAAGTTGGGAGTACAGATACGCAGTATTTT.

The chain couples TRBV7-9 to TRBJ2-2; TRBD1 matches 7 bases. The CDR3 has 17 residues. Trimming at V came to 5 bases and at J to 3 bases, leaving 12 bases not matched to a gene. The germline gives CDR1 SEHNR, CDR2 FQNEAQ (reference sequence). This CDR3 reads CASSTDYPGQYTGELFF. CDR3 DNA sequence: TGTGCCAGCAGCACCGACTACCCGGGACAGTACACCGGGGAGCTGTTTTTT.

The chain carries TRBV25-1 and TRBJ1-2; D remains unclear. The CDR3 consists of 12 residues. Germline CDR1 reads MGHDK; CDR2 reads SYGVNS. V was clipped by 3 bases and J by 7 bases, with 9 bases between them. CDR3 coding DNA: TGTGCCAGCAGTGACCTTAAGGGTGGCTACACCTTC. As protein: CASSDLKGGYTF.

The chain has TRBV9 and TRBJ2-7, with a weak D call TRBD2 (6 bases). There are 15 residues in the CDR3. Germline CDR1 SGDLS, CDR2 YYNGEE. With 5 bases removed from V and 0 bases from J, the gap between germline ends came to 15 bases. CDR3 nucleotides: TGTGCCAGCAGTGAAGGGGTCGGGGGCTCCTACGAGCAGTACTTC. Residues: CASSEGVGGSYEQYF.

This clone was detected once. The chain uses TRBV5-6 and TRBJ1-1, with a tentative D call TRBD1 (6 bases). Trimming took off 0 bases at V and 1 base at J, with 16 bases between the two ends. The CDR3 is made up of 17 amino acids. Germline assignment: CDR1 SGHDT and CDR2 YYEEEE. The CDR3, as DNA: TGTGCCAGCAGCTTGGATCTTCGGGACAAGAAGAACACTGAAGCTTTCTTT. Amino acids: CASSLDLRDKKNTEAFF. Based on the CDR3 plus reference TRBV5-6 and TRBJ1-1, the full variable domain is DAGVTQSPTHLIKTRGQQVTLRCSPKSGHDTVSWYQQALGQGPQFIFQYYEEEERQRGNFPDRFSGHQFPNYSSELNVNALLLGDSALYLCASSLDLRDKKNTEAFFGQGTRLTVV.

This sequence joins TRBV9 and TRBJ1-1; tentative D call: TRBD1 (6 bases). V was shortened by 4 bases and J by 10 bases, with 14 bases between the two germline ends. The CDR3 is made up of 12 amino acids. CDR1 is SGDLS and CDR2 is YYNGEE in the germline V gene. In nucleotides, the CDR3 is TGTGCCAGCAGCTCAACAGGGACGAGAGCTTTCTTT. This codes for CASSSTGTRAFF.